A single sample is the source of the 22 T cell receptor beta chains below, sequenced in a study of beta chain features in type 1 diabetes. Findings of the study overall: Shorter TCRB CDR3s, moderately but significantly so, were found in Type 1 diabetes patients in all four CD4+ subsets.

The sequenced template was cDNA made from the entire isolated RNA. Clones were read by immunoSEQ multiplex PCR, and TCRdb kept only the in-frame ones, dropping some. Of roughly 340,000 clones in the sample, roughly 12% were seen once. These receptors have no identified antigens. Input material: naive CD4+ T cells from blood. The source of these receptors is a woman under 30 with type 1 diabetes.

In its sample, this clone was seen a few times. The chain couples TRBV5-1 to TRBJ2-7; the D gene is possibly TRBD1 (5 bases). Germline lookup yields CDR1 SGHRS and CDR2 YFSETQ. This CDR3 is 15 amino acids long. Deletions cut 2 bases from V and 0 bases from J, with 12 bases between. The CDR3 DNA reads TGCGCCAGCAGCTTTTTTGTAGGGGCCTCCTACGAGCAGTACTTC. It translates to CASSFFVGASYEQYF.

V usage is TRBV10-2 and J usage is TRBJ2-1; 8 bases are a match to TRBD1. V trimming: 10 bases; J trimming: 7 bases; junction bases outside the gene matches: 15. The germline V gene has CDR1 WSHSY and CDR2 SAAADI. The CDR3 has 15 amino acids. The CDR3 DNA reads as TGCGCCATTCAAAGCGCAGGGGGCGCTGGGAATGAGCAGTTCTTC. Protein sequence: CAIQSAGGAGNEQFF.

This clone was recorded only once. The chain is built from TRBV4-1 and TRBJ1-4, with D possibly TRBD1 on 5 matching bases. Germline CDR1 is MGHRA and CDR2 is YSYEKL. The CDR3 extends over 14 amino acids. The V and J ends lost 6 bases and 5 bases respectively, with 13 bases between them. The CDR3 DNA sequence: TGCGCCAGCAGGGCCCCAGGGAAAAATGAAAAACTGTTTTTT. As protein: CASRAPGKNEKLFF.

The sample holds a few counts of this clone. The chain employs TRBV29-1 and TRBJ2-1, with 10 bases aligning to TRBD2. From germline, CDR1 is SQVTM and CDR2 ANQGSEA. The CDR3 has 14 amino acids. After removal of 7 bases from V and 3 bases from J, the junction contained 6 bases not matched to a gene. The CDR3 DNA reads as TGCAGCGCGAGCGGGGGGGCTGTCTACAATGAGCAGTTCTTC. Protein sequence: CSASGGAVYNEQFF.

This clone was observed a handful of times. V is TRBV2 and J is TRBJ2-2, with D perhaps TRBD2 (6 bases). This CDR3 region has 15 residues. V lost 4 bases, J lost 3 bases, and 12 bases lay in between. Germline V lookup: CDR1 SNHLY, CDR2 FYNNEI. The CDR3 DNA reads TGTGCCAGCAGTGTGGAGCGGGCGTACACCGGGGAGCTGTTTTTT. As protein: CASSVERAYTGELFF.

The chain carries TRBV15 and TRBJ2-6, with TRBD1 matching over 12 bases. CDR1 is LNHNV and CDR2 is YYDKDF in the germline V gene (reference sequence). The CDR3 consists of 20 residues. The V gene end was trimmed by 3 bases and the J gene end by 1 base; junction bases not matched to a gene: 10. The CDR3 DNA is TGTGCCACCAGCAGCCGGATTCCGGGACAGGGGGCTTCTGGGGCCAACGTCCTGACTTTC. Translation: CATSSRIPGQGASGANVLTF.

This clone was counted only a few times. J is TRBJ1-2 and V is TRBV9; unclear D gene. The CDR3 runs to 12 residues. Per germline, CDR1 SGDLS and CDR2 YYNGEE. V lost 7 bases, J lost 4 bases, and 11 bases lay in between. The CDR3 sequence: CASRRGGYGYTF. The CDR3 DNA is TGTGCCAGCCGGCGGGGAGGCTATGGCTACACCTTC.

The chain links TRBV12-5 to TRBJ1-2; D unclear. This CDR3 is built from 13 residues. The V gene's germline CDR1 is LGHNT and CDR2 FRNRAP. V shed 1 base and J shed 5 bases, with 8 bases lying between them. CDR3 amino acids: CASGLDTSYGYTF. The CDR3 DNA reads TGTGCTAGTGGTTTGGACACCTCGTATGGCTACACCTTC.

The chain has TRBV29-1 and TRBJ2-2, with 7 nucleotides matching TRBD2. Germline-derived CDR1 and CDR2 are SQVTM and ANQGSEA. The CDR3 is 18 residues long. Germline trimming cut 0 bases from V and 4 bases from J; bases unmatched to any gene: 14. The CDR3 region has the DNA TGCAGCGTTGAAGAATTTAGCGGGCGTGGTTTTGGCACCGGGGAGCTGTTTTTT. Translating gives CSVEEFSGRGFGTGELFF.

The chain carries TRBV2 and TRBJ1-2, with 9 bases that match TRBD1. The CDR3 loop spans 17 amino acids. CDR1 is SNHLY, CDR2 FYNNEI, per germline. V shed 3 bases, J shed 5 bases, and the junction held 13 bases outside the gene matches. DNA of the CDR3: TGTGCCAGCAGTGAGCTGACCGGGACAGGGTCAGGTTATGGCTACACCTTC. Protein: CASSELTGTGSGYGYTF.

In the case of this clone: Other DNA sequences in the sample encode the same CDR3. The chain joins TRBV5-4 to TRBJ2-2; D perhaps matches TRBD1 (5 bases). The V gene lost 0 bases and the J gene lost 0 bases, with 6 bases spanning the gap. This CDR3 is built from 15 residues. Germline assignment: CDR1 SGHNT and CDR2 YYREEE (reference sequence). Here the CDR3 reads CASSLGQTNTGELFF. The CDR3 nucleotides are TGTGCCAGCAGCTTGGGACAGACGAACACCGGGGAGCTGTTTTTT.

The V gene is TRBV7-2, the J gene TRBJ2-1, with unresolved D. In germline, CDR1 is SGHTA, CDR2 FQGNSA. The length of the CDR3 is 15 residues. The ends were cut back, 6 bases at V and 1 base at J, with 13 bases in the middle. CDR3 coding DNA: TGTGCCAGCAGTCCTATGGGCAGTTCCTACAATGAGCAGTTCTTC. Protein product: CASSPMGSSYNEQFF.

The chain links TRBV6-5 to TRBJ1-2, with no clear D. Germline values: CDR1 MNHEY, CDR2 SVGAGI. V dropped 6 bases and J dropped 4 bases, with 12 bases sitting between them. This CDR3 is 13 amino acids long. CDR3 amino acids: CASRSPAVYGYTF. The CDR3 DNA is TGTGCCAGCAGGTCCCCCGCAGTCTATGGCTACACCTTC.

The table lists this clone with a few counts. CDR3 in amino acids: CASSGRLAGPYEQYF. CDR3 bases: TGTGCCAGCAGTGGCCGACTAGCGGGACCCTACGAGCAGTACTTC. The chain combines TRBV2 with TRBJ2-7; 11 bases map to TRBD2. Trimming cost V 4 bases and J 2 bases; bases outside gene matches: 4. Germline V lookup: CDR1 SNHLY, CDR2 FYNNEI. The CDR3 totals 15 residues.

The gene calls are TRBV6-9 and TRBJ2-3; TRBD1 agrees at 9 bases. Germline V gene sequence: CDR1 MNHGY, CDR2 SVAAGI. The J segment lost 6 bases and the V segment lost 8 bases, leaving 15 bases of the junction unmatched. The CDR3 runs 16 residues. CDR3: CASPRSGTGYLDTQYF. Written as DNA, the CDR3 is TGTGCCAGCCCCCGGTCGGGGACAGGGTATCTTGATACGCAGTATTTT.

Remarks on this clone: The same CDR3 also results from other DNA sequences found in this sample. In DNA, the CDR3 is TGTGCCAGCAGCGAAACAGGGCCTGATGGCTACACCTTC. Amino acid sequence: CASSETGPDGYTF. The chain joins TRBV2 to TRBJ1-2; tentative D call: TRBD1 (6 bases). V was clipped by 6 bases and J by 6 bases, with 14 bases between them. This CDR3 region has 13 residues. Germline assignment: CDR1 SNHLY and CDR2 FYNNEI.

CDR3 nucleotides: TGTGCCAGCAGTATCAGGGCTTTGGTACAAGAGACCCAGTACTTC. Amino acids: CASSIRALVQETQYF. The chain is built from TRBV28 and TRBJ2-5, with a weak D call TRBD1 (5 bases). This CDR3 contains 15 residues. CDR1 and CDR2 from the germline V gene are MDHEN and SYDVKM. Trimming stripped 5 bases from V and 2 bases from J, with 15 bases between.

CDR3 bases: TGTGCCAGCAGCTTTCCAGTCCCCGGGACTAGCGACTCCTACGAGCAGTACTTC. Translated, it gives CASSFPVPGTSDSYEQYF. V and J are TRBV28 and TRBJ2-7, with 10 bases identical to TRBD2. Trimming removed 6 bases from V and 0 bases from J; junction bases left unmatched: 14. Germline V gene sequence: CDR1 MDHEN, CDR2 SYDVKM. CDR3 size: 18 residues.

This chain joins TRBV9 and TRBJ1-4; D is unclear. CDR3 size: 15 residues. V lost 0 bases and J 3 bases, leaving 9 bases between the germline ends. Germline CDR1 and CDR2: SGDLS and YYNGEE. This CDR3 reads CASSVGVGANEKLFF. The DNA for the CDR3 is TGTGCCAGCAGCGTAGGGGTGGGCGCTAATGAAAAACTGTTTTTT.

This chain links TRBV10-3 with TRBJ2-1; tentatively, D is TRBD1 (6 bases). CDR1 and CDR2 from the germline V gene are ENHRY and SYGVKD. The CDR3 covers 14 residues. V dropped 6 bases and J dropped 4 bases, with 13 bases sitting between them. The CDR3 sequence: CAISPGTRYNEQFF. The CDR3 DNA sequence: TGTGCCATCAGCCCGGGGACACGATACAATGAGCAGTTCTTC.

V usage is TRBV7-9 and J usage is TRBJ1-4; D remains ambiguous. Germline assignment: CDR1 SEHNR and CDR2 FQNEAQ (reference sequence). V was clipped by 6 bases and J by 0 bases, with 14 bases between them. The CDR3 spans 16 residues. Here the CDR3 reads CASSSPTVATNEKLFF. The DNA of the CDR3 is TGTGCCAGCAGTTCGCCGACTGTTGCAACTAATGAAAAACTGTTTTTT.

This clone was seen only a few times. This chain links TRBV28 with TRBJ2-7, with D possibly matching TRBD2 (6 bases). This CDR3 contains 13 residues. Germline CDR1 is MDHEN and CDR2 is SYDVKM. V was cut by 10 bases and J by 2 bases, with 15 bases left in between. CDR3 nucleotides: TGTGCCACGTCGGGGGATCCACCCTACGAGCAGTACTTC. Its protein product is CATSGDPPYEQYF.